This TCR beta chain was obtained from a study of PD-1 blockade in mismatch repair-deficient tumors (dated 2017 in TCRdb). Looking at the study overall: Between late 2013 and September 2016, fewer than 90 consecutive patients with some 12 mismatch repair-deficient cancer types, all previously treated and progressing, were enrolled in the trial. Tumor-associated T cell clones were tracked in the peripheral blood of patients responding to PD-1 blockade by deep sequencing of TCR CDR3 regions.

Mismatch repair deficiency was established in every enrolled patient by polymerase chain reaction or immunohistochemistry. A few patients who responded to pembrolizumab therapy underwent TCR sequencing. The phase II trial prospectively evaluated PD-1 blockade with pembrolizumab in advanced mismatch repair-deficient cancers, independent of tissue of origin. Peripheral blood T cell samples were serially collected before and at multiple times after PD-1 blockade was started. Blood sampling times were reported as weeks after the first pembrolizumab dose. Taken from the germline V gene, the CDR1 and CDR2 loops are LGHNA and YNFKEQ. Spanning cysteine to phenylalanine, the CDR3 consists of 16 amino acids. Just the 48-base CDR3 DNA is kept, in frame starting at base 1. Deletion took 0 bases off V and 2 bases off J, with a span of 13 bases between the germline ends. Libraries were constructed by the immunoSEQ multiplex PCR assay. The table was pulled from immuneACCESS by TCRdb, which kept in-frame rearrangements only. Such tables lose some clones; where checked, under half of the loss comes from unresolved V genes, and the rest has no known cause. A total of 80,000 to 130,000 clones appear in this sample, approximately 80% of them only once. Approximately 6.5% of the sample is taken by the ten largest.

The paper as a whole reports these results and caveats: Rapid expansion after pembrolizumab followed by contraction, generally before radiologic responses, was shown by tumor-resident clones, which were often undetectable in blood before treatment.

Remarks on this clone: The specificity of this receptor is unknown. No much larger clonotype is one base removed from it; base qualities were not supplied.

The material sequenced was peripheral blood, taken roughly 35 weeks after starting pembrolizumab. This TCR came from an adult with mismatch repair-deficient cancer. The V gene is TRBV4-2 and the J gene is TRBJ1-2; the D gene assignment is ambiguous. The CDR3 here reads CASSQDIRASNYGYTF. The sequenced DNA: TGTGCCAGCAGCCAAGATATTAGGGCTTCCAACTATGGCTACACCTTC.